One sample yielded the 14 T cell receptor beta chains listed below, sequenced in a study of Ad26.COV2.S vaccination and SARS-CoV-2 variants. Clones were sequenced by immunoSEQ multiplex PCR, and TCRdb holds only the in-frame ones, with some missing. Here the sample spans about 98,000 clones, around 82% being singletons. Source: peripheral blood, taken after recovery from COVID-19. These receptors originate from a human donor who had recovered from COVID-19.

The V and J genes are TRBV2 and TRBJ1-4; the D gene is possibly TRBD1 (5 bases). With 7 bases removed from V and 5 bases from J, the gap between germline ends came to 11 bases. The CDR3 is 13 amino acids. Germline V CDR1 and CDR2: SNHLY, FYNNEI. The CDR3 region is CASKTDTNEKLFF. The CDR3 nucleotides are TGTGCCAGCAAGACAGATACAAATGAAAAACTGTTTTTT.

This clone has a single count. The V gene is TRBV7-9, the J gene TRBJ2-1; D call uncertain. Germline V CDR1 and CDR2: SEHNR, FQNEAQ (reference sequence). This CDR3 is 10 amino acids long. V was clipped by 0 bases and J by 16 bases, with 7 bases between them. The CDR3 sequence is CASSLAVVFF. In DNA form, the CDR3 reads TGTGCCAGCAGCTTAGCAGTGGTTTTCTTC.

The chain is built from TRBV4-3 and TRBJ2-5; TRBD1 matches 8 bases. The V and J ends lost 3 bases and 2 bases, in that order; junction bases with no gene match: 2. The CDR3 loop spans 14 amino acids. Per the germline V gene, CDR1 is LGHNA and CDR2 is YSLEER. The DNA for the CDR3 is TGCGCCAGCAGCCAGTACAGGGGGCAAGAGACCCAGTACTTC. Residues: CASSQYRGQETQYF.

The V gene is TRBV7-2, the J gene TRBJ1-2; no clear D. Germline assignment: CDR1 SGHTA and CDR2 FQGNSA. Trimming removed 2 bases from V and 7 bases from J, with 14 bases in between. The CDR3 length is 14 residues. This chain's CDR3 is CASSLHEEGVGYTF. In DNA form, the CDR3 reads TGTGCCAGCAGCTTACACGAAGAGGGTGTTGGCTACACCTTC.

V and J are TRBV10-3 and TRBJ1-6, with D possibly matching TRBD1 (6 bases). CDR3 length equals 15 residues. CDR1 is ENHRY and CDR2 is SYGVKD in the germline V gene. Trimming removed 0 bases from V and 7 bases from J, with 10 bases in between. Here the CDR3 DNA reads TGTGCCATCAGTGAGTCGGGCCAGGGGAATTCACCCCTCCACTTT. It specifies CAISESGQGNSPLHF.

The chain employs TRBV21-1 and TRBJ1-6. TRBV21-1 is termed a pseudogene. The CDR3 has 13 amino acids. The CDR3: CASGQHYNSPLHF. The CDR3 bases are TGTGCCAGCGGCCAGCACTATAATTCACCCCTCCACTTT.

This clone occurred once. The genes are TRBV30 and TRBJ1-1, with D perhaps matching TRBD1 (5 bases). V was shortened by 1 base and J by 8 bases, with 8 bases between the two germline ends. This CDR3 is built from 11 residues. Germline V gene lookup returns CDR1 GTSNPN and CDR2 SVGIG (reference sequence). CDR3 protein: CAWSARTEAFF. The CDR3 nucleotides are TGTGCCTGGAGTGCCAGGACAGAAGCTTTCTTT.

Remarks on this clone: A junction end diverges from the germline sequence, so it may reflect a read error. The chain recombines TRBV7-9 with TRBJ1-6, with D unresolved. Germline CDR1 SEHNR, CDR2 FQNEAQ (reference sequence). The length of the CDR3 is 15 residues. Written as DNA, the CDR3 is TGTGCCAGCAGTTTAGGAGCGCATTACAATTCACCCCTCCACTTT. Translating gives CASSLGAHYNSPLHF.

Written as DNA, the CDR3 is TGCAGCGTTGTCGGGGTGAGCACAGATACGCAGTATTTT. Its protein product is CSVVGVSTDTQYF. The gene calls are TRBV29-1 and TRBJ2-3; possible D gene TRBD2, 5 bases. From germline, CDR1 is SQVTM and CDR2 ANQGSEA. CDR3 size: 13 residues. The V end was cut by 4 bases, the J end by 0 bases, with 8 bases between.

This chain connects TRBV7-2 to TRBJ2-3; TRBD2 matches at 7 bases. The CDR3 has 16 residues. V dropped 6 bases and J dropped 2; count of bases not matched to a gene: 11. The germline V gene encodes CDR1 SGHTA and CDR2 FQGNSA. The CDR3 coding sequence is TGTGCCAGCAGTAAAGCGGGGCGGCCGAACACAGATACGCAGTATTTT. Translating gives CASSKAGRPNTDTQYF.

The chain is built from TRBV5-1 and TRBJ2-5; tentatively, D is TRBD1 (6 bases). The V gene lost 1 base and the J gene lost 3 bases, with 13 bases spanning the gap. The CDR3 has 15 amino acids. The germline CDR1 and CDR2 sequences are SGHRS and YFSETQ. The CDR3 coding sequence is TGCGCCAGCAGCTTGATGGGAAACAGGGAAGAGACCCAGTACTTC. Its translation: CASSLMGNREETQYF.

The chain recombines TRBV5-1 with TRBJ2-2; TRBD1 is a possible D gene (6 bases). V lost 6 bases to trimming and J lost 1 base, with 13 bases between them. This CDR3 region has 15 residues. Germline CDR1 reads SGHRS; CDR2 reads YFSETQ. This CDR3 is CASIMDSLNTGELFF. CDR3 sequence (DNA): TGCGCCAGCATCATGGACAGCCTGAACACCGGGGAGCTGTTTTTT. Based on the CDR3 plus reference TRBV5-1 and TRBJ2-2, the full variable domain is KAGVTQTPRYLIKTRGQQVTLSCSPISGHRSVSWYQQTPGQGLQFLFEYFSETQRNKGNFPGRFSGRQFSNSRSEMNVSTLELGDSALYLCASIMDSLNTGELFFGEGSRLTVL.

This chain uses TRBV7-2 with TRBJ1-4; no clear D gene. This CDR3 is 15 amino acids long. CDR1 is SGHTA, CDR2 FQGNSA, per germline. V was shortened by 4 bases and J by 0 bases, with 9 bases between the two germline ends. CDR3 sequence: CASSWTHATNEKLFF. The CDR3 DNA reads as TGTGCCAGCAGCTGGACCCATGCAACTAATGAAAAACTGTTTTTT.

For the CDR3, the DNA is TGTGCCAGCAGCTCGATAAGTACCGGGACAGGGGCTTTCACGGGGGAGCTGTTTTTT. It specifies CASSSISTGTGAFTGELFF. The chain carries TRBV7-6 and TRBJ2-2, with 10 bases identical to TRBD1. There are 19 residues in the CDR3. The germline gives CDR1 SGHVS, CDR2 FNYEAQ. Trimming removed 4 bases from V and 8 bases from J; junction bases left unmatched: 19.